The 17 T cell receptor beta chains in this list originate from one sample, sequenced in a study of T cells after yellow fever vaccination. One entry per CDR3 protein, called by TCRdb with MiXCR from the 5' RACE reads. The table shows 150,000 to 200,000 distinct CDR3 sequences, with approximately 10% occurring only once. This specimen consisted of CD8+ T cells sorted from PBMCs, obtained 45 days after the yellow fever booster vaccination. These receptor sequences come from a young man who received the YFV17D yellow fever vaccine.

Many counts were recorded for this clonotype. This rearrangement joins TRBV7-2 to TRBJ2-7; maybe TRBD2 (6 bases). The CDR3 is made up of 15 amino acids. Per germline, CDR1 SGHTA and CDR2 FQGNSA. Trimming removed 5 bases from V and 3 bases from J, with 17 bases in between. The CDR3 DNA is TGTGCCAGCAGCCAAACTAGCCGGCCGTACTACGAGCAGTACTTC. Translating gives CASSQTSRPYYEQYF. The whole variable domain, filled in from reference TRBV7-2 and TRBJ2-7, reads GAGVSQSPSNKVTEKGKDVELRCDPISGHTALYWYRQSLGQGLEFLIYFQGNSAPDKSGLPSDRFSAERTGGSVSTLTIQRTQQEDSAVYLCASSQTSRPYYEQYFGPGTRLTVT.

This clonotype occurred a few times. The rearrangement uses TRBV7-6 and TRBJ2-1; 11 bases are shared with TRBD2. Germline values: CDR1 SGHVS, CDR2 FNYEAQ. The trim removed 5 bases at V and 2 bases at J, leaving 2 bases unmatched. This CDR3 is 15 amino acids long. CDR3 nucleotide sequence: TGTGCCAGCAGCACGACTAGCGGGGCCTACAATGAGCAGTTCTTC. It yields the protein CASSTTSGAYNEQFF.

In its sample, this clonotype was seen a few times. The chain links TRBV4-3 to TRBJ1-6, with TRBD1 identical over 7 bases. The CDR3 has 16 residues. The J segment lost 8 bases and the V segment lost 3 bases, leaving 10 bases of the junction unmatched. Per germline, CDR1 LGHNA and CDR2 YSLEER. Here the CDR3 DNA reads TGCGCCAGCAGCCAGGGACCGGGACAGTATCATTCACCCCTCCACTTT. Its protein product is CASSQGPGQYHSPLHF.

There are a few counts of this clonotype. V is TRBV19 and J is TRBJ2-3; 10 bases line up with TRBD2. Losses at the gene ends were 3 bases for V and 4 bases for J; bases not matched to a gene: 4. The CDR3 spans 15 residues. Germline CDR1 and CDR2: LNHDA and SQIVND (reference sequence). CDR3 protein: CASSMSGGAADTQYF. In nucleotides, the CDR3 is TGTGCCAGTAGTATGAGCGGGGGGGCCGCAGATACGCAGTATTTT.

The chain carries TRBV4-3 and TRBJ1-1; TRBD1 aligns across 9 bases. After removal of 2 bases from V and 3 bases from J, the junction contained 7 bases not matched to a gene. Germline assignment: CDR1 LGHNA and CDR2 YSLEER. This CDR3 spans 16 amino acids. The CDR3 DNA follows: TGCGCCAGCAGCCAAACACACAGGGGGCGACACACTGAAGCTTTCTTT. This translates into CASSQTHRGRHTEAFF.

The chain joins TRBV19 to TRBJ2-1, with 7 bases fitting TRBD2. V was pared by 5 bases and J by 3 bases, with 4 bases of the junction left unmatched. CDR1 LNHDA and CDR2 SQIVND come from the germline V gene (reference sequence). The CDR3 runs to 14 residues. Here the CDR3 reads CASSRPGGYNEQFF. The CDR3 DNA reads as TGTGCCAGTAGTCGGCCGGGGGGCTACAATGAGCAGTTCTTC. Variable domain in full (rest from reference TRBV19 and TRBJ2-1): DGGITQSPKYLFRKEGQNVTLSCEQNLNHDAMYWYRQDPGQGLRLIYYSQIVNDFQKGDIAEGYSVSREKKESFPLTVTSAQKNPTAFYLCASSRPGGYNEQFFGPGTRLTVL.

This clonotype was seen a handful of times. The chain recombines TRBV4-1 with TRBJ2-2, with 8 bases fitting TRBD1. This CDR3 is built from 17 residues. V gave up 1 base and J gave up 4 bases; unmatched junction bases: 8. Germline loops: CDR1 MGHRA, CDR2 YSYEKL. The CDR3 reads CASSQAPGQGVTGELFF. The CDR3 DNA reads TGCGCCAGCAGCCAAGCCCCCGGACAGGGTGTCACCGGGGAGCTGTTTTTT.

The chain combines TRBV7-9 with TRBJ2-5; D may correspond to TRBD1 or TRBD2 (5 bases each). CDR3 length: 16 amino acids. Germline lookup yields CDR1 SEHNR and CDR2 FQNEAQ (reference sequence). V was pared by 5 bases and J by 3 bases, with 19 bases between. The CDR3 DNA sequence: TGTGCCAGCAGCCCCCACAGCGTCGGGACGGAAGAGACCCAGTACTTC. It translates to CASSPHSVGTEETQYF.

The genes are TRBV9 and TRBJ2-2; D gene unclear. Germline CDR1 is SGDLS and CDR2 is YYNGEE. Trimming removed 5 bases from V and 4 bases from J, with 6 bases in between. This CDR3 region has 12 residues. The CDR3 loop is CASRESTGELFF. CDR3 bases: TGTGCCAGCAGAGAAAGCACCGGGGAGCTGTTTTTT.

In its sample, this clonotype was seen many times. The V gene is TRBV6-1, the J gene TRBJ2-5; D remains ambiguous. Germline assignment: CDR1 MNHNS and CDR2 SASEGT. The CDR3 loop spans 14 amino acids. V lost 1 base and J 1 base, leaving 7 bases between the germline ends. CDR3 sequence reads: CASSEGNGQETQYF. CDR3 DNA: TGTGCCAGCAGTGAAGGAAACGGCCAAGAGACCCAGTACTTC.

There are a few counts of this clonotype. The genes are TRBV6-5 and TRBJ2-3; 11 bases line up with TRBD2. The CDR3 is 15 amino acids. Germline V gene data show CDR1 as MNHEY and CDR2 as SVGAGI. Trimming removed 5 bases from V and 5 bases from J; junction bases left unmatched: 6. CDR3 DNA: TGTGCCAGCAGTCCCACTAGCGGGAGAGGAGATACGCAGTATTTT. Its protein product is CASSPTSGRGDTQYF.

CDR3 nucleotides: TGTGCCAGCAGTACCGGGACAGGGTCGTCGGAGACCCAGTACTTC. Encoded protein: CASSTGTGSSETQYF. The chain links TRBV6-4 to TRBJ2-5; 9 bases match TRBD1. In germline, CDR1 is MRHNA, CDR2 SNTAGT. There are 15 residues in the CDR3. With V trimmed by 5 bases and J by 5 bases, 9 bases remained unmatched.

This clonotype has at least ten counts. The rearrangement uses TRBV6-4 and TRBJ2-3, with D possibly being TRBD1 or TRBD2 (6 bases each). The V end was cut by 3 bases, the J end by 3 bases, with 10 bases between. This CDR3 is 14 amino acids long. The germline V gene encodes CDR1 MRHNA and CDR2 SNTAGT. CDR3 protein: CASSEGGATDTQYF. The CDR3 bases are TGTGCCAGCAGTGAGGGGGGCGCGACAGATACGCAGTATTTT.

The chain recombines TRBV27 with TRBJ1-5, with 9 bases fitting TRBD1. The CDR3 sequence is 20 residues long. V shed 5 bases, J shed 0 bases, and the junction held 17 bases outside the gene matches. Germline V CDR1 and CDR2: MNHEY, SMNVEV (reference sequence). The CDR3 region is CASSPQGQGFSRYSNQPQHF. CDR3 coding DNA: TGTGCCAGCAGTCCTCAAGGACAGGGGTTCTCGAGGTATAGCAATCAGCCCCAGCATTTT.

This clonotype occurred many times. The chain is built from TRBV5-1 and TRBJ1-1; the D gene is possibly TRBD1 (5 bases). The ends were cut back, 2 bases at V and 4 bases at J, with 18 bases in the middle. Germline CDR1 reads SGHRS; CDR2 reads YFSETQ. This CDR3 region has 16 residues. CDR3 residues: CASSFPGGRAGTEAFF. CDR3 nucleotides: TGCGCCAGCAGCTTCCCGGGTGGCAGGGCTGGCACTGAAGCTTTCTTT.

Only a few counts were recorded for this clonotype. V and J are TRBV2 and TRBJ2-2; 9 positions agree with TRBD2. Trimming cost V 4 bases and J 3 bases; bases outside gene matches: 3. CDR1 SNHLY and CDR2 FYNNEI come from the germline V gene. There are 15 residues in the CDR3. Written as DNA, the CDR3 is TGTGCCAGCAGTGGAAGCGGGGGGTACACCGGGGAGCTGTTTTTT. Translating it yields CASSGSGGYTGELFF.

This clonotype was found many times. The chain is built from TRBV6-4 and TRBJ2-3, with 12 nucleotides matching TRBD2. Trimming removed 4 bases from V and 1 base from J; junction bases left unmatched: 0. The length of the CDR3 is 15 residues. The germline gives CDR1 MRHNA, CDR2 SNTAGT. The CDR3 protein is CASSGTSGGTDTQYF. The CDR3 DNA reads TGTGCCAGCAGTGGGACTAGCGGGGGCACAGATACGCAGTATTTT.